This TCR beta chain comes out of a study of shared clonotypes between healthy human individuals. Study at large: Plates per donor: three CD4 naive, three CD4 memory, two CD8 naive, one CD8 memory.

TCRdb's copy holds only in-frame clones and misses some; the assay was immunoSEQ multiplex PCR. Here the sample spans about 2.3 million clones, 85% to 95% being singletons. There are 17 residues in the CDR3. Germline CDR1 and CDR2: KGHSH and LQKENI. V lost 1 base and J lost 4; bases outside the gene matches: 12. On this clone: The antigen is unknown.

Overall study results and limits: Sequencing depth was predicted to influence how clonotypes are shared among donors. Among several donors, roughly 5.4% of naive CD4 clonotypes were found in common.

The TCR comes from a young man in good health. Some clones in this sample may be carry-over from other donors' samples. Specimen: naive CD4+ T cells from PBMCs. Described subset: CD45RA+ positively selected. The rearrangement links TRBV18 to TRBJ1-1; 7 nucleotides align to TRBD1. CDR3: CASSPRQGSGGRTEAFF. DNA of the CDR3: TGTGCCAGCTCACCACGACAGGGTTCGGGGGGGCGCACTGAAGCTTTCTTT.